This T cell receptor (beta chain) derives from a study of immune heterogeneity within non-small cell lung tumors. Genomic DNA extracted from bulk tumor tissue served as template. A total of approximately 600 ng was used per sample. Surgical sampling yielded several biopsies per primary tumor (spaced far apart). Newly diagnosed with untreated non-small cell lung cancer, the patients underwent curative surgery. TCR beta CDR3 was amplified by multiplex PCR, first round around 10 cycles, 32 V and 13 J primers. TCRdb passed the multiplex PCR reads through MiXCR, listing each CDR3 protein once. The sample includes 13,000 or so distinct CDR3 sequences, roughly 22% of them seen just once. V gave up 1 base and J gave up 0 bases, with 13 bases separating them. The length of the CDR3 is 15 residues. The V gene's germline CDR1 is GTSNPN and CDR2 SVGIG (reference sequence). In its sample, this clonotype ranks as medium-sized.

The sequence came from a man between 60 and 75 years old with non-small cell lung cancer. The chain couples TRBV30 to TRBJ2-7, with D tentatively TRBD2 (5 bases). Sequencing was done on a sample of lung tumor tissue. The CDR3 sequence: CAWSAAGGLSYEQYF. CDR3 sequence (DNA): TGTGCCTGGAGTGCGGCTGGCGGGCTCTCCTACGAGCAGTACTTC.